By its share, the clone carrying this T cell receptor (beta chain) is medium-sized. The target antigen is unknown. This entry is derived from a study of vaccination and CD4 T cells after COVID-19. Study at large: Median time from COVID diagnosis to post-COVID sampling was 101 days (35 to 161).

The study sequenced cultured CD4+ T cell DNA using the Oncomine TCR Beta short-read assay. Each CDR3 protein is one row after TCRdb ran MiXCR on the PCR reads. Of 10,000 to 11,000 distinct CDR3 sequences listed, 25% are singletons. Documented treatment: roughly ten-day PBMC culture with coronavirus spike peptide pools or control peptides (ViraFEST assay). There are 13 residues in the CDR3. Looked up from germline, CDR1 is DFQATT and CDR2 is SNEGSKA (reference sequence). Trimming removed 3 bases from V and 6 bases from J, with 15 bases in between. This chain uses TRBV20-1 with TRBJ2-7; D unresolved. This TCR was sampled from a human donor who had recovered from COVID-19. The sample consisted of CD4+ T cells from blood, cultured in vitro, taken after SARS-CoV-2 vaccination. DNA for the CDR3: TGCAGTGCTAGCGCAACGAGTCGCTCCGAGCAGTACTTC. As protein: CSASATSRSEQYF.